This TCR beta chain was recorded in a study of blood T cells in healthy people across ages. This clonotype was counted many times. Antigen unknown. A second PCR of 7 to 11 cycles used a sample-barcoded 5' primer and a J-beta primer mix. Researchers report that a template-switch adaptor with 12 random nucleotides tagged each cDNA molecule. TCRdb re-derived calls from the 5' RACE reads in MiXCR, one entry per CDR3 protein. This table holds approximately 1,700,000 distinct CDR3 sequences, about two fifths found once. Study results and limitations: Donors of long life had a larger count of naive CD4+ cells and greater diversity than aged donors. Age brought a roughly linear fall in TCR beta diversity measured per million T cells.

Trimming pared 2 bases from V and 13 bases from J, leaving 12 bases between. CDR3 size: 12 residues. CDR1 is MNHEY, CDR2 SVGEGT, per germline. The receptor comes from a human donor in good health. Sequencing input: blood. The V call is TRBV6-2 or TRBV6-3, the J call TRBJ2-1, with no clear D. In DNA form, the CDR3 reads TGTGCCAGCAGTTACCACCAACTACCTCAGTTCTTC. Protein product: CASSYHQLPQFF.